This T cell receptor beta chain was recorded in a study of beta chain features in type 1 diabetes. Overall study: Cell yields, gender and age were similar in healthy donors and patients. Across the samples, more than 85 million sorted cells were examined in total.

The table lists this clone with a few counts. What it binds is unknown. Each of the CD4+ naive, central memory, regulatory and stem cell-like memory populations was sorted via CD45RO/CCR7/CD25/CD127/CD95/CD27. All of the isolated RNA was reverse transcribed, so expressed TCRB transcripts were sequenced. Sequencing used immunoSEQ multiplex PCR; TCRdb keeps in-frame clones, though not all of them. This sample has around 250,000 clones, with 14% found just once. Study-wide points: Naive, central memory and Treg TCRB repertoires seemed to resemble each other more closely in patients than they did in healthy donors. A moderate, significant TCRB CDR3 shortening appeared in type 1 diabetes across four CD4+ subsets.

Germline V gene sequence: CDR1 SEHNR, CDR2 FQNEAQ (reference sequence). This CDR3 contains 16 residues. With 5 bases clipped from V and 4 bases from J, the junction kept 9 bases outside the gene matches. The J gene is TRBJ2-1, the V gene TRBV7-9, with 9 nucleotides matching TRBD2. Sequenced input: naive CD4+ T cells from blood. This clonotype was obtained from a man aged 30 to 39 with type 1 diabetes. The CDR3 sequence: CASSAGGGGDYNEQFF. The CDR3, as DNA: TGTGCCAGCAGCGCAGGAGGCGGGGGGGATTACAATGAGCAGTTCTTC.